This entry lists 5 T cell receptor beta chains sequenced from one sample in a study of CD8 T cells in ankylosing spondylitis. TCRdb used MiXCR to reprocess the 5' RACE reads, holding one entry per CDR3 protein. Among some 120,000 distinct CDR3 sequences, more than 6.5% were seen once, and the ten largest hold less than 15%. Sequenced material: blood, either unsorted or a sorted T cell fraction (not recorded which). The receptor source for this set is a male donor with ankylosing spondylitis or in good health (not recorded which).

This clonotype has more than one count but fewer than ten. V gene TRBV3-1 combines with J gene TRBJ1-4; D is unresolved. Trimming pared 4 bases from V and 2 bases from J, leaving 8 bases between. Germline-derived CDR1 and CDR2 are LGHDT and YNNKEL (reference sequence). The CDR3 extends over 14 amino acids. The CDR3 coding sequence is TGTGCCAGCAGCCTCCGAGGGACTAATGAAAAACTGTTTTTT. Its protein is CASSLRGTNEKLFF.

In its sample, this clonotype was seen many times. V is TRBV5-1 and J is TRBJ2-2; 9 positions match TRBD2. Germline V lookup: CDR1 SGHRS, CDR2 YFSETQ. Trimming took 9 bases from V and 0 from J; bases not matched to a gene: 6. CDR3 length: 15 amino acids. DNA for the CDR3: TGCGCCACCCCGTCTAGCGGGGCGAACACCGGGGAGCTGTTTTTT. Protein product: CATPSSGANTGELFF.

At least ten counts were recorded for this clonotype. The chain uses TRBV5-5 and TRBJ2-6, with no clear D. Per the germline V gene, CDR1 is SGHKS and CDR2 is YYEKEE (reference sequence). This CDR3 spans 17 amino acids. V lost 1 base and J lost 0, with 11 bases in between. The CDR3, as DNA: TGTGCCAGCAGCTTGAACGCCTTTCCCTCTGGGGCCAACGTCCTGACTTTC. This codes for CASSLNAFPSGANVLTF.

This clonotype has a count of ten or more. The rearrangement joins TRBV6-1 to TRBJ1-6; 7 nucleotides line up with TRBD1. The CDR3 runs 17 residues. V was pared by 4 bases and J by 5 bases, with 11 bases of the junction left unmatched. Germline assignment: CDR1 MNHNS and CDR2 SASEGT. CDR3 amino acids: CASSAPGQRSHNSPLHF. CDR3 nucleotide sequence: TGTGCCAGCAGTGCCCCGGGACAGAGATCTCATAATTCACCCCTCCACTTT.

This clonotype has a count of ten or more. The genes are TRBV12-3 or TRBV12-4 and TRBJ2-3; no definite D call. V lost 0 bases and J 4 bases, leaving 5 bases between the germline ends. This CDR3 contains 13 residues. The CDR3 region is CASSLAQSDTQYF. CDR3 nucleotides: TGTGCCAGCAGTTTAGCGCAATCAGATACGCAGTATTTT.